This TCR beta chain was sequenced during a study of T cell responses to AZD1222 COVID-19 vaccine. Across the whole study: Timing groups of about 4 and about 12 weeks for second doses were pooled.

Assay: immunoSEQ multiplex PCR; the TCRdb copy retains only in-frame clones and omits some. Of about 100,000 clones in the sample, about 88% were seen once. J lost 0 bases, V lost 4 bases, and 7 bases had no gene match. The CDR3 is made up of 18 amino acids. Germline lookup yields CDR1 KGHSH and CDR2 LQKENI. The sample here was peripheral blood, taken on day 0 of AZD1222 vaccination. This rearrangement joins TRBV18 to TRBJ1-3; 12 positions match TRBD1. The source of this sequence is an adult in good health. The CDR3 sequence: CASSRPGQGANSGNTIYF. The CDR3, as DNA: TGTGCCAGCTCACGACCGGGACAGGGGGCCAACTCTGGAAACACCATATATTTT.